The rows below give T cell receptor beta chains drawn from one sample of a study of shared clonotypes between healthy human individuals. The table came from immunoSEQ multiplex PCR; TCRdb's copy has only in-frame clones and leaves some out. The table lists hundreds of thousands of clones, nearly 97% of them singletons. Specimen: naive CD8+ T cells sorted from blood. The receptors were sampled from a woman in her 30s in good health. The CDR3 runs from the conserved cysteine through the conserved F or W. Each record gives: J gene, clone size, V gene, CDR3 protein. Only part of the rows carry a size: once, few, many, or a class if the clone is expanded.

TRBJ2-7 | - | TRBV28 | CASSLSTYEQYF
TRBJ1-2 | - | TRBV25-1 | CASSPTPAYGYTF
TRBJ1-5 | - | TRBV6-1 | CASSEGRWSGNQPQHF
TRBJ2-7 | - | TRBV19 | CASSPGSGTTYEQYF
TRBJ1-3 | - | TRBV27 | CASGQGAGGRNTIYF
- | - | TRBV28 | CASSPRSYEQYF
TRBJ1-5 | - | TRBV6-5 | CASSYLAGNQPQHF
TRBJ2-5 | - | TRBV29-1 | CSVEGVASGRASWVGETQYF
TRBJ2-1 | - | TRBV9 | CASSGHPDQDGSNEQFF
TRBJ2-7 | - | TRBV5-6 | CASSLGDRDYEQYF
TRBJ2-7 | once | TRBV27 | CASSSQIGTSVSYEQYF
TRBJ2-5 | - | TRBV28 | CATTLRGGATQYF
TRBJ2-7 | - | TRBV5-6 | CASSRARGPSYEQYF
TRBJ2-1 | - | TRBV9 | CASSVVGTSGNEQFF
TRBJ2-3 | - | TRBV28 | CASRPSGPGRDTQYF
TRBJ2-3 | - | TRBV5-1 | CASSFLGNTDTQYF
TRBJ1-2 | - | TRBV19 | CASSTRTGYGYTF
TRBJ1-5 | once | TRBV21-1 | CASIYTGGSDQPQHF
TRBJ1-1 | - | TRBV5-1 | CASSTLTDEAFF
TRBJ2-7 | - | TRBV2 | CASSEFGETYEQYF
TRBJ2-7 | - | TRBV28 | CASSFPRDNSYEQYF
TRBJ2-7 | - | TRBV29-1 | CSVETGGSYEQYF
TRBJ2-1 | once | TRBV15 | CATSASRQGHFPGNEQFF
TRBJ2-1 | - | TRBV27 | CASRLYAGGGTSREDEQFF
- | - | TRBV6-5 | CASSYGGAGEQYF
TRBJ1-5 | - | TRBV28 | CAIQGWGQPQHF
TRBJ1-2 | once | TRBV11-2 | CASSFGPGQGVNYGYTF
TRBJ1-2 | - | TRBV30 | CAWGETGGLWPAMADTF
TRBJ2-5 | once | TRBV2 | CATKLVRETQYF
TRBJ2-1 | - | TRBV4-1 | CASSPRGGGYNEQFF
TRBJ2-2 | - | TRBV7-6 | CASSLGGGLYTGELFF
TRBJ2-3 | - | TRBV25-1 | CASSDYTGDADTQYF
TRBJ2-1 | - | TRBV7-9 | CASSPPRGGSSYNEQFF
TRBJ2-3 | - | TRBV5-4 | CASSSDTSGSTPDTQYF
TRBJ1-1 | - | TRBV28 | CASSSDRGDIEAFF
TRBJ2-1 | - | TRBV28 | CASSSWTSGSSYNEQFF
TRBJ2-7 | - | TRBV5-1 | CASRRELGGSYEQYF
TRBJ2-4 | - | TRBV5-1 | CASSTTGTGGTWNIQYF